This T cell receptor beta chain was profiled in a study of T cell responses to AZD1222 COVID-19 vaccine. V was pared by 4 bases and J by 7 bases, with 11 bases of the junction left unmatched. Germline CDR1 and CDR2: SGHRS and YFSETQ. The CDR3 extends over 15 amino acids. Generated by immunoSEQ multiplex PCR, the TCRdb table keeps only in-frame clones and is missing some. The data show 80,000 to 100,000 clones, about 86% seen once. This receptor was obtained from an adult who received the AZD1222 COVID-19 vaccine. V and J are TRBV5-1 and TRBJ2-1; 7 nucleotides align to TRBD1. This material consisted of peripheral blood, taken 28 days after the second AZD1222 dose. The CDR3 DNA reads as TGCGCCAGCAGCCCCATTGACAGGGTGGGAAATGAGCAGTTCTTC. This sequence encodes CASSPIDRVGNEQFF.